Listed below are T cell receptor beta chains from one sample, sequenced in a study of Ad26.COV2.S vaccination and SARS-CoV-2 variants. This table comes from immunoSEQ multiplex PCR, and its TCRdb copy is limited to in-frame clones, with some not included. The data contain nearly 400,000 clones, around nine tenths of them seen just once; the ten biggest clones take up approximately 1.9%. Material: peripheral blood, obtained in a trial of Ad26.COV2.S vaccine versus placebo. The receptors were sampled from a person aged 18 to 59 who received the Ad26.COV2.S COVID-19 vaccine or a placebo. Each CDR3 is given with its conserved first and last residue. The D gene is left open where the match is weak. Clone size is given for some rows only: seen once, a few or many times, or a class if the clone is expanded.

d_call: TRBD1
clone_size: -
j_call: TRBJ1-2
v_call: TRBV7-3
cdr3_aa: CASSSGQGYGYTF
cdr3_nt: TGTGCCAGCAGTTCGGGACAGGGCTATGGCTACACCTTC

d_call: -
clone_size: -
j_call: TRBJ1-2
v_call: TRBV5-1
cdr3_aa: CASSPDSGYTF
cdr3_nt: TGCGCCAGCAGCCCGGACAGCGGCTACACCTTC

d_call: TRBD1
clone_size: -
j_call: TRBJ1-2
v_call: TRBV19
cdr3_aa: CASSRGTGDGYTF
cdr3_nt: TGTGCCAGTAGCCGTGGGACAGGGGATGGCTACACCTTC

d_call: -
clone_size: -
j_call: TRBJ2-5
v_call: TRBV7-9
cdr3_aa: CASSFTRGQETQYF
cdr3_nt: TGTGCCAGCAGCTTCACACGGGGCCAAGAGACCCAGTACTTC

d_call: -
clone_size: -
j_call: TRBJ1-5
v_call: TRBV28
cdr3_aa: CASSLDRWDQPQHF
cdr3_nt: TGTGCCAGCAGCCTTGACAGGTGGGATCAGCCCCAGCATTTT

d_call: -
clone_size: -
j_call: TRBJ2-5
v_call: TRBV5-4
cdr3_aa: CASSLSLRGQETQYF
cdr3_nt: TGTGCCAGCAGCTTGAGTCTTAGAGGACAAGAGACCCAGTACTTC

d_call: -
clone_size: once
j_call: TRBJ2-2
v_call: TRBV4-2
cdr3_aa: CASSQDPAGELFF
cdr3_nt: TGTGCCAGCAGCCAAGATCCCGCCGGGGAGCTGTTTTTT

d_call: -
clone_size: many
j_call: TRBJ2-7
v_call: TRBV5-5
cdr3_aa: CASSLMGYEQYF
cdr3_nt: TGTGCCAGCAGCTTGATGGGTTACGAGCAGTACTTC

d_call: TRBD1
clone_size: once
j_call: TRBJ1-2
v_call: TRBV28
cdr3_aa: CASSSPIGQGSGPNYGYTF
cdr3_nt: TGTGCCAGCAGTTCCCCAATCGGACAGGGATCGGGGCCCAACTATGGCTACACCTTC

d_call: TRBD2
clone_size: -
j_call: TRBJ2-4
v_call: TRBV5-6
cdr3_aa: CASSLTLAGAKNIQYF
cdr3_nt: TGTGCCAGCAGCTTGACACTAGCGGGAGCCAAAAACATTCAGTACTTC

d_call: -
clone_size: -
j_call: TRBJ2-7
v_call: TRBV6-6
cdr3_aa: CASSYFGGHPDYEQYF
cdr3_nt: TGTGCCAGCAGTTACTTTGGCGGCCACCCTGACTACGAGCAGTACTTC

d_call: TRBD1
clone_size: -
j_call: TRBJ1-1
v_call: TRBV28
cdr3_aa: CASRIQGDVAFF
cdr3_nt: TGTGCCAGCAGGATACAGGGGGACGTAGCTTTCTTT

d_call: TRBD2
clone_size: -
j_call: TRBJ2-7
v_call: TRBV9
cdr3_aa: CASSRLAGPYEQYF
cdr3_nt: TGTGCCAGCAGCAGACTAGCGGGTCCCTACGAGCAGTACTTC

d_call: TRBD1
clone_size: -
j_call: TRBJ1-4
v_call: TRBV11-3
cdr3_aa: CASSIGQGDEKLFF
cdr3_nt: TGTGCCAGCAGCATAGGACAGGGAGATGAAAAACTGTTTTTT

d_call: TRBD2
clone_size: -
j_call: TRBJ2-5
v_call: TRBV7-3
cdr3_aa: CASSQGLAGPQETQYF
cdr3_nt: TGTGCCAGCAGCCAGGGACTAGCGGGGCCCCAAGAGACCCAGTACTTC

d_call: -
clone_size: once
j_call: TRBJ1-6
v_call: TRBV28
cdr3_aa: CASSLLGQGIWNSPLHF
cdr3_nt: TGTGCCAGCAGTTTACTTGGGCAGGGAATATGGAATTCACCCCTCCACTTT

d_call: TRBD1
clone_size: -
j_call: TRBJ2-5
v_call: TRBV6-5
cdr3_aa: CASSNTGQYQETQYF
cdr3_nt: TGTGCCAGCAGTAATACGGGACAGTACCAAGAGACCCAGTACTTC

d_call: -
clone_size: -
j_call: TRBJ2-2
v_call: TRBV25-1
cdr3_aa: CASGAGRNTGELFF
cdr3_nt: TGTGCCAGCGGGGCGGGGAGGAACACCGGGGAGCTGTTTTTT

d_call: -
clone_size: -
j_call: TRBJ1-5
v_call: TRBV15
cdr3_aa: CATSRASRGWGNQPQHF
cdr3_nt: TGTGCCACCAGCAGAGCCTCTCGGGGGTGGGGCAATCAGCCCCAGCATTTT

d_call: TRBD2
clone_size: -
j_call: TRBJ2-7
v_call: TRBV10-3
cdr3_aa: CAISPAGESYEQYF
cdr3_nt: TGTGCCATCAGCCCAGCGGGAGAGTCCTACGAGCAGTACTTC

d_call: TRBD2
clone_size: -
j_call: TRBJ2-3
v_call: TRBV28
cdr3_aa: CASSFPSGTSTDTQYF
cdr3_nt: TGTGCCAGCAGTTTTCCTAGCGGGACTAGCACAGATACGCAGTATTTT

d_call: TRBD1
clone_size: few
j_call: TRBJ1-2
v_call: TRBV29-1
cdr3_aa: CTAGTGELGYTF
cdr3_nt: TGCACCGCCGGGACAGGGGAGCTTGGCTACACCTTC

d_call: -
clone_size: -
j_call: TRBJ2-2
v_call: TRBV4-1
cdr3_aa: CASSPLGQTNTGELFF
cdr3_nt: TGCGCCAGCAGCCCCCTAGGGCAGACGAACACCGGGGAGCTGTTTTTT

d_call: -
clone_size: -
j_call: TRBJ1-5
v_call: TRBV21-1
cdr3_aa: CASSKASGAPEYSNKPQHF
cdr3_nt: TGTGCCAGCTCGAAGGCGAGTGGGGCCCCCGAATACTCGAATAAGCCCCAGCATTTT

d_call: TRBD1
clone_size: once
j_call: TRBJ2-7
v_call: TRBV2
cdr3_aa: CANRRDRAYEQYF
cdr3_nt: TGTGCCAACAGACGGGACAGGGCCTACGAGCAGTACTTC

d_call: -
clone_size: -
j_call: TRBJ2-7
v_call: TRBV6-2/TRBV6-3
cdr3_aa: CASSQRGTYEQYF
cdr3_nt: TGTGCCAGCAGCCAGAGAGGGACCTACGAGCAGTACTTC

d_call: TRBD2
clone_size: once
j_call: TRBJ2-1
v_call: TRBV6-6
cdr3_aa: CASSPRPSGSKLVSEQFF
cdr3_nt: TGTGCCAGCAGTCCCCGCCCTAGCGGGAGCAAGCTCGTAAGTGAGCAGTTCTTC

d_call: -
clone_size: -
j_call: TRBJ2-5
v_call: TRBV5-6
cdr3_aa: CASSRRQETQYF
cdr3_nt: TGTGCCAGCAGCCGCAGACAAGAGACCCAGTACTTC

d_call: -
clone_size: -
j_call: TRBJ2-5
v_call: TRBV9
cdr3_aa: CASSVGLAVGETQYF
cdr3_nt: TGTGCCAGCAGCGTAGGGCTGGCCGTGGGGGAGACCCAGTACTTC

d_call: TRBD1
clone_size: few
j_call: TRBJ1-6
v_call: TRBV2
cdr3_aa: CASSPTQGVGSPLHF
cdr3_nt: TGTGCCAGCAGCCCGACACAGGGGGTAGGTTCACCCCTCCACTTT

d_call: -
clone_size: few
j_call: TRBJ2-3
v_call: TRBV11-3
cdr3_aa: CASSSSTDTQYF
cdr3_nt: TGTGCCAGCAGCTCTAGCACAGATACGCAGTATTTT

d_call: TRBD2
clone_size: -
j_call: TRBJ2-1
v_call: TRBV19
cdr3_aa: CASTRGAGFNEQFF
cdr3_nt: TGTGCCAGTACCCGGGGAGCGGGGTTCAATGAGCAGTTCTTC

d_call: TRBD2
clone_size: -
j_call: TRBJ2-7
v_call: TRBV2
cdr3_aa: CASSPGLAGSYEQYF
cdr3_nt: TGTGCCAGCAGCCCGGGACTAGCGGGGAGCTACGAGCAGTACTTC

d_call: -
clone_size: -
j_call: TRBJ2-5
v_call: TRBV5-6
cdr3_aa: CASSLGAASRETQYF
cdr3_nt: TGTGCCAGCAGCTTGGGAGCGGCGTCTCGGGAGACCCAGTACTTC